These 27 T cell receptor beta chains originate from one sample sequenced in a study of T cell responses to AZD1222 COVID-19 vaccine. Only in-frame clones appear in the TCRdb table, and some are missing; sequencing was by immunoSEQ multiplex PCR. The data contain 90,000 to 120,000 clones, 86% of them singletons. The sample was peripheral blood, taken on day 0 of AZD1222 vaccination. The receptor source for this set is an adult in good health.

This chain links TRBV2 with TRBJ1-6; TRBD1 matches 7 bases. V shed 8 bases and J 3 bases; nucleotides not matched to a gene: 10. This CDR3 spans 16 amino acids. From germline, CDR1 is SNHLY and CDR2 FYNNEI. CDR3 sequence: CASLYSGTDYNSPLHF. The CDR3 nucleotides are TGTGCCAGCCTTTACTCCGGGACAGACTATAATTCACCCCTCCACTTT.

The CDR3 DNA follows: TGTGCCAGTAGTATAGTATCAGGGATCGACTTCTCTGGGGCCAACGTCCTGACTTTC. Protein sequence: CASSIVSGIDFSGANVLTF. The chain recombines TRBV19 with TRBJ2-6; perhaps TRBD1 as D (5 bases). V was cut by 1 base and J by 0 bases, with 16 bases left in between. Germline lookup yields CDR1 LNHDA and CDR2 SQIVND (reference sequence). The CDR3 consists of 19 residues.

This clone was seen a single time. V gene TRBV6-4 combines with J gene TRBJ1-5; tentative D call: TRBD1 (6 bases). V shed 6 bases and J shed 3 bases, with 9 bases lying between them. CDR1 is MRHNA, CDR2 SNTAGT, per germline. The CDR3 consists of 13 residues. CDR3 DNA: TGTGCCAGCAGCCGGGACACCAATCAGCCCCAGCATTTT. Residues: CASSRDTNQPQHF.

The chain carries TRBV14 and TRBJ2-1, with unresolved D. With 4 bases removed from V and 8 bases from J, the gap between germline ends came to 12 bases. Per germline, CDR1 SGHDN and CDR2 FVKESK. The CDR3 extends over 13 amino acids. The chain's CDR3 is CASSLNFWDEQFF. The CDR3 DNA follows: TGTGCCAGCAGCCTAAACTTCTGGGATGAGCAGTTCTTC.

The chain links TRBV30 to TRBJ1-6; 10 nucleotides line up with TRBD1. The CDR3 totals 15 residues. The trim removed 2 bases at V and 10 bases at J, leaving 8 bases unmatched. Germline CDR1 reads GTSNPN; CDR2 reads SVGIG (reference sequence). CDR3 residues: CAWSLRDRGRSPLHF. In DNA form, the CDR3 reads TGTGCCTGGAGTCTCCGGGACAGGGGTCGCTCACCCCTCCACTTT.

J is TRBJ2-7 and V is TRBV3-1 (or the pseudogene TRBV3-2), with D maybe TRBD1 (6 bases). This CDR3 contains 12 residues. Trimming cost V 3 bases and J 7 bases, with 10 bases left between them. Germline CDR1 and CDR2: LGHDT and YNNKEL (reference sequence). This CDR3 reads CASSHTGWEQYF. The CDR3 DNA follows: TGTGCCAGCAGCCACACAGGGTGGGAGCAGTACTTC.

The rearrangement uses TRBV21-1 and TRBJ1-2; TRBD1 is the table's D call, not checked against the DNA. TRBV21-1 is a pseudogene segment. This CDR3 contains 15 residues. CDR3 protein: CASSKGSDREEGYTF. In nucleotides, the CDR3 is TGTGCCAGCAGCAAAGGTTCGGACAGGGAGGAAGGCTACACCTTC.

The V call is TRBV5-1, the J call TRBJ1-5; D unclear. The germline gives CDR1 SGHRS, CDR2 YFSETQ. The germline V and J ends were trimmed by 0 bases and 3 bases, with 7 bases remaining between them. The CDR3 loop spans 14 amino acids. CDR3 sequence reads: CASSLAGLNQPQHF. DNA of the CDR3: TGCGCCAGCAGCTTGGCCGGGCTCAATCAGCCCCAGCATTTT.

The chain couples TRBV14 to TRBJ2-5; 13 positions agree with TRBD2. The CDR3 sequence is 19 residues long. Germline V gene sequence: CDR1 SGHDN, CDR2 FVKESK. Trimming took 4 bases from V and 0 from J; bases not matched to a gene: 11. The CDR3 nucleotides are TGTGCCAGCAGCCCCCTCAGGGGACTAGCGGGGACGTACCAAGAGACCCAGTACTTC. This translates into CASSPLRGLAGTYQETQYF.

The chain has TRBV25-1 and TRBJ1-3; D is unresolved. Germline V gene data show CDR1 as MGHDK and CDR2 as SYGVNS. CDR3 length: 17 amino acids. V lost 0 bases and J lost 2, with 14 bases in between. Here the CDR3 reads CASSEYVSGGAGNTIYF. CDR3 DNA sequence: TGTGCCAGCAGTGAATACGTGTCCGGCGGAGCTGGAAACACCATATATTTT.

CDR3 bases: TGTGCCAGCAGTGAGGCGCCGGGACTTAGCAATCAGCCCCAGCATTTT. Its protein product is CASSEAPGLSNQPQHF. The chain joins TRBV2 to TRBJ1-5, with a tentative D call TRBD1 (5 bases). This CDR3 contains 16 residues. The germline V and J ends were trimmed by 3 bases and 0 bases, with 12 bases remaining between them. Germline V gene sequence: CDR1 SNHLY, CDR2 FYNNEI. Full variable domain (missing parts from reference TRBV2 and TRBJ1-5): EPEVTQTPSHQVTQMGQEVILRCVPISNHLYFYWYRQILGQKVEFLVSFYNNEISEKSEIFDDQFSVERPDGSNFTLKIRSTKLEDSAMYFCASSEAPGLSNQPQHFGDGTRLSIL.

The chain has TRBV3-1 (or the pseudogene TRBV3-2) and TRBJ1-1; D is uncertain. V was shortened by 1 base and J by 7 bases, with 10 bases between the two germline ends. Germline V gene sequence: CDR1 LGHDT, CDR2 YNNKEL (reference sequence). CDR3 size: 13 residues. CDR3: CASSQVNGREAFF. The CDR3 nucleotides read TGTGCCAGCAGCCAAGTAAACGGGCGTGAAGCTTTCTTT.

The rearrangement uses TRBV6-5 and TRBJ1-1; no clear D gene. Germline CDR1 MNHEY, CDR2 SVGAGI. CDR3 size: 13 residues. V was shortened by 6 bases and J by 1 base, with 9 bases between the two germline ends. The CDR3 DNA is TGTGCCAGCAGCGGGCTTCCGAACACTGAAGCTTTCTTT. This encodes CASSGLPNTEAFF.

The CDR3 nucleotides are TGTGCCAGCAGCCATGGGCTAGCGGGCACAGATACGCAGTATTTT. Amino acids: CASSHGLAGTDTQYF. This sequence joins TRBV7-7 and TRBJ2-3, with 7 bases lining up with TRBD2. In germline, CDR1 is SSHAT, CDR2 FNYEAQ (reference sequence). V lost 5 bases, J lost 1 base, and 6 bases stayed unmatched. CDR3 length: 15 residues.

The chain uses TRBV5-4 and TRBJ2-7; 9 nucleotides match TRBD2. V was clipped by 0 bases and J by 3 bases; unmatched bases: 1. The CDR3 has 14 amino acids. The germline V gene encodes CDR1 SGHNT and CDR2 YYREEE (reference sequence). The CDR3 is CASSLGGGDYEQYF. The CDR3 DNA reads TGTGCCAGCAGCTTGGGCGGGGGGGACTACGAGCAGTACTTC.

This chain connects TRBV4-2 to TRBJ2-5; D is undetermined. Per germline, CDR1 LGHNA and CDR2 YNFKEQ. The CDR3 consists of 14 residues. V was cut by 2 bases and J by 5 bases, with 12 bases left in between. CDR3 in DNA: TGTGCCAGCAGCCAAAACTTGGCCCCCGAGACCCAGTACTTC. As protein: CASSQNLAPETQYF.

The chain is built from TRBV13 and TRBJ1-2; 11 bases agree with TRBD1. Germline CDR1 PRHDT, CDR2 FYEKMQ (reference sequence). There are 14 residues in the CDR3. J gave up 4 bases and V 5 bases, and 3 bases lay outside the gene matches. The CDR3 loop is CASSQGTGGYGYTF. The CDR3 nucleotides are TGTGCCAGCAGCCAAGGGACAGGGGGCTATGGCTACACCTTC.

The chain links TRBV9 to TRBJ1-6, with D uncertain. From germline, CDR1 is SGDLS and CDR2 YYNGEE. Trimming removed 5 bases from V and 0 bases from J, with 15 bases in between. This CDR3 is 17 amino acids long. CDR3 DNA sequence: TGTGCCAGCAGTGACTCACGGACCAGCTCCTATAATTCACCCCTCCACTTT. This translates into CASSDSRTSSYNSPLHF.

The chain has TRBV4-1 and TRBJ2-1, with D possibly matching TRBD2 (6 bases). Trimming stripped 8 bases from V and 5 bases from J, with 16 bases between. The CDR3 is 14 amino acids. Per germline, CDR1 MGHRA and CDR2 YSYEKL. Written as DNA, the CDR3 is TGCGCCAGCCGTGGAAGGACTACCAACAATGAGCAGTTCTTC. Translating it yields CASRGRTTNNEQFF.

The chain carries TRBV7-2 and TRBJ1-5; D might be TRBD1 (6 bases). Deletions cut 2 bases from V and 4 bases from J, with 15 bases between. Germline V gene sequence: CDR1 SGHTA, CDR2 FQGNSA. This CDR3 contains 16 residues. The CDR3 coding sequence is TGTGCCAGCAGCTTAATTACAGGGATGCGGAATCAGCCCCAGCATTTT. It encodes CASSLITGMRNQPQHF.

The chain links TRBV5-4 to TRBJ2-1; tentative D call: TRBD2 (7 bases). The germline V and J ends were trimmed by 10 bases and 4 bases, with 15 bases remaining between them. Germline values: CDR1 SGHNT, CDR2 YYREEE (reference sequence). The CDR3 consists of 13 residues. This chain's CDR3 is CAGGGAAYNEQFF. In DNA, the CDR3 is TGTGCCGGAGGGGGGGCCGCATACAATGAGCAGTTCTTC.

This chain connects TRBV12-3 or TRBV12-4 to TRBJ2-5; D not resolved. The CDR3 totals 11 residues. The germline V and J ends were trimmed by 8 bases and 3 bases, with 7 bases remaining between them. The DNA for the CDR3 is TGTGCCAGCCATTTCAAAGAGACCCAGTACTTC. Encoded protein: CASHFKETQYF.

The chain has TRBV5-6 and TRBJ1-3; D possibly corresponds to TRBD1 (5 bases). The germline V and J ends were trimmed by 3 bases and 4 bases, with 11 bases remaining between them. This CDR3 spans 14 amino acids. CDR1 and CDR2 (germline): SGHDT, YYEEEE. The CDR3 protein is CASSSAGPGNTIYF. CDR3 nucleotide sequence: TGTGCCAGCAGCTCGGCAGGGCCGGGAAACACCATATATTTT.

This chain connects TRBV15 to TRBJ1-2, with no clear D. Trimming took 3 bases from V and 13 from J, leaving 21 bases between them. Germline loops: CDR1 LNHNV, CDR2 YYDKDF (reference sequence). This CDR3 is built from 14 residues. The CDR3 sequence: CATSSPPERSGITF. The CDR3 region has the DNA TGTGCCACCAGCAGCCCCCCCGAGAGGAGCGGGATCACCTTC.

The CDR3 reads CASSYITRTGGAPQHF. CDR3 bases: TGTGCCAGCAGTTACATTACTCGGACAGGGGGAGCCCCCCAGCATTTT. The genes are TRBV6-6 and TRBJ1-5, with 10 nucleotides matching TRBD1. The V gene's germline CDR1 is MNHNY and CDR2 SVGAGI (reference sequence). The CDR3 has 16 residues. The trim removed 2 bases at V and 10 bases at J, leaving 11 bases unmatched.

The V gene is TRBV7-2, the J gene TRBJ1-5; D gene uncertain. This CDR3 has 14 residues. Trimming stripped 6 bases from V and 1 base from J, with 10 bases between. Germline values: CDR1 SGHTA, CDR2 FQGNSA. CDR3 region: CASSQTRSNQPQHF. CDR3 bases: TGTGCCAGCAGTCAAACGCGGAGCAATCAGCCCCAGCATTTT.

The chain combines TRBV5-1 with TRBJ2-3, with D perhaps given as TRBD1 or TRBD2 (6 bases each). The CDR3 consists of 16 residues. The V gene lost 5 bases and the J gene lost 6 bases, with 22 bases spanning the gap. In germline, CDR1 is SGHRS, CDR2 YFSETQ. The CDR3 spells CASRGGGTNLHDTQYF. The DNA of the CDR3 is TGCGCCAGCAGGGGGGGCGGGACCAACCTTCACGATACGCAGTATTTT.